Below are 3 T cell receptor beta chains sequenced from a single sample in a study of shared clonotypes between healthy human individuals. Generated by immunoSEQ multiplex PCR, the TCRdb table keeps only in-frame clones and is missing some. Of some 2,000,000 clones detected, 90% to 97% appear once; the ten largest clones hold roughly 0.13%. Sequenced material: naive CD4+ T cells sorted from blood. The subset denotes: CD45RA+ positively selected. The receptors derive from a man aged 18 to 30 in good health.

Comments on this clone: Other DNA sequences in the sample encode the same CDR3. This chain joins TRBV10-3 and TRBJ2-2; weak D call: TRBD2 (6 bases). The ends were cut back, 0 bases at V and 1 base at J, with 6 bases in the middle. In germline, CDR1 is ENHRY, CDR2 SYGVKD. This CDR3 contains 15 residues. The CDR3 sequence is CAISESRGNTGELFF. CDR3 sequence (DNA): TGTGCCATCAGTGAGTCGCGGGGGAACACCGGGGAGCTGTTTTTT.

Written as DNA, the CDR3 is TGTGCCAGCAGCTTGGCCCCGGGACAGTCCTATGGCTACACCTTC. Encoded protein: CASSLAPGQSYGYTF. V and J are TRBV5-6 and TRBJ1-2, with 7 nucleotides matching TRBD1. V was clipped by 0 bases and J by 4 bases; unmatched bases: 6. The CDR3 length is 15 residues. Germline CDR1 reads SGHDT; CDR2 reads YYEEEE.

The rearrangement joins TRBV19 to TRBJ2-7; 9 nucleotides line up with TRBD2. The J segment lost 3 bases and the V segment lost 4 bases, leaving 10 bases of the junction unmatched. The CDR3 is 16 residues long. Germline lookup yields CDR1 LNHDA and CDR2 SQIVND (reference sequence). Written as DNA, the CDR3 is TGTGCCAGTAGTACCCCCAGTAGCGGGAGAAGCTACGAGCAGTACTTC. Translating gives CASSTPSSGRSYEQYF.